What follows describes a single TCR beta chain. Time point here: persistent/refractory GD, antithyroid drugs over 5 years with positive TRAb. RNA extracted from PBMCs served as the sequencing template. Diagnosing Graves' disease relied on the American Thyroid Association guidelines. Roughly 9.5-milliliter peripheral blood samples went into EDTA tubes. The sample is drawn from a study of regulatory T cells in long-lasting Graves disease. Researchers made TCR beta libraries by using iRepertoire HTBI primers and running Arm-PCR on CDR3 regions. MiXCR, applied by TCRdb to the multiplex PCR reads, yields one record per CDR3 protein. The profile shows a few hundred thousand distinct CDR3 sequences, about 25% of them singletons. Germline V gene lookup returns CDR1 MNHNS and CDR2 SASEGT. The CDR3 contains 16 residues. The trim removed 6 bases at V and 7 bases at J, leaving 13 bases unmatched.

This rearrangement joins TRBV6-1 to TRBJ1-4; TRBD1 agrees at 8 bases. The sample was peripheral blood mononuclear cells (PBMCs), taken when the disease was refractory, from a patient treated with antithyroid drugs. This TCR was sampled from a female donor with Graves disease. CDR3 nucleotides: TGTGCCAGCAGCCCTAAAATCAGGGGGCGCGGTGAAAAACTGTTTTTT. Translating gives CASSPKIRGRGEKLFF.